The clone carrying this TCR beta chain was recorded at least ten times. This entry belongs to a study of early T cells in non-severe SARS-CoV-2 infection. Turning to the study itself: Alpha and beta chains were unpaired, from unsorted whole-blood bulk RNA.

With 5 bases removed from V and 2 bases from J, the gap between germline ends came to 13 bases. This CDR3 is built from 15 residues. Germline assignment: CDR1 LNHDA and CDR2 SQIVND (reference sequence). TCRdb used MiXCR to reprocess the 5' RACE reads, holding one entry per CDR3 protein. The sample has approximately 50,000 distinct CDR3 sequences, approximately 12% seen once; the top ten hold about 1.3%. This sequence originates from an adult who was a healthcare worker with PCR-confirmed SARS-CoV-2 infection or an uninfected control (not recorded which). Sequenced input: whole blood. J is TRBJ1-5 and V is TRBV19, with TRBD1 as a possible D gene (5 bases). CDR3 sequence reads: CASSLLDSGNQPQHF. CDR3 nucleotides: TGTGCCAGTAGTCTCCTCGACAGTGGCAATCAGCCCCAGCATTTT.